The clone carrying this T cell receptor (beta chain) has at least ten counts. Germline is not matched at one junction end, which may reflect a read error. Investigators prepared the TCR beta libraries by applying iRepertoire HTBI primers and Arm-PCR of CDR3 regions. Original handling: Taken together, the samples had 60 to 80 TRBV and 13 to 15 TRBJ segments identified. MiXCR, run by TCRdb on the multiplex PCR reads, gives a single entry per CDR3 protein. For this entry, the V and J calls and clone size follow TCRdb and not the study's own pipeline. The sample holds 300,000 to 350,000 distinct CDR3 sequences, around a fifth seen once. The CDR3 contains 13 residues. This entry is derived from a study of regulatory T cells in long-lasting Graves disease. Time point reported: persistent/refractory GD, antithyroid drugs over 5 years with positive TRAb. There was RNA extracted from PBMCs, and the TCR library was made from it.

The genes are TRBV12-3 or TRBV12-4 and TRBJ1-1; D is undetermined. The source was peripheral blood mononuclear cells (PBMCs), collected when the disease was refractory, from a patient treated with antithyroid drugs. The clonotype was recovered from a female donor with Graves disease. The CDR3 coding sequence is TGTGCCAGCAGTCGTTGGGCCGGAGGTGAATCTTTCTTT. Protein: CASSRWAGGESFF.